Listed below are T cell receptor beta chains from one sample, sequenced in a study of CD4+ T cells in melanoma. Using immunoSEQ multiplex PCR, the repertoire was profiled, and TCRdb retains in-frame clones only, with some absent. The sample lists fewer than 20,000 clones, roughly 85% occurring once. The sequenced sample was cells from a culture (not recorded whether cultured in vitro). Receptor source: a human donor with melanoma. CDR3s include the opening cysteine and the closing phenylalanine or tryptophan.

V	J	CDR3
TRBV4-2	TRBJ2-2	CASSQEPSGGSNTGELFF
TRBV28	TRBJ1-2	CASSWGGTGGGYGYTF
TRBV5-1	TRBJ1-3	CASSLAGSNTIYF
TRBV19	TRBJ1-6	CASSIGYSPLHF
TRBV25-1	TRBJ2-2	CASEVSGGNTGELFF
TRBV29-1	TRBJ1-1	CSVVTGMVAFF
TRBV7-9	TRBJ1-1	CASRRQGENTEAFF
TRBV5-6	TRBJ1-6	CASSLVQTGSPLHF
TRBV6-5	TRBJ2-1	CAIRSGQGFKNEQFF
TRBV30	TRBJ1-3	CAWRETGSRNTIYF
TRBV6-1	TRBJ2-7	CASSPLGGGYEQYF
TRBV14	TRBJ1-2	CASSHERGLVGYTF
TRBV15	TRBJ2-5	CATSKTSLKTQYF
TRBV4-1	TRBJ1-1	CASSQGRGLSTEAFF
TRBV5-4	TRBJ2-2	CASHGGGAANTGELFF
TRBV5-1	TRBJ2-1	CASSLGGSSYNEQFF
TRBV11-2	TRBJ2-1	CASSTLARLGNNEQFF
TRBV11-2	TRBJ2-2	CASSFRDSDTGELFF
TRBV18	TRBJ2-5	CASSPVMGEQETQYF
TRBV7-2	TRBJ2-7	CASSLRPGGLTYEQYF
TRBV6-5	TRBJ1-2	CATMKADGYTF
TRBV9	TRBJ1-6	CASSADPLNSPLHF
TRBV7-9	TRBJ1-2	CASSLIWSEANYGYTF
TRBV2	TRBJ1-2	CASSEDRIYGYTF
TRBV30	TRBJ2-3	CAWTQGASTDTQYF
TRBV9	TRBJ2-2	CASSVLPGNTGELFF
TRBV29-1	TRBJ2-7	CSVDDDRKYF
TRBV29-1	TRBJ2-3	CSVPARQGATDTQYF
TRBV6-6	TRBJ2-1	CASRGDRDYEQFF
TRBV5-8	TRBJ2-1	CASEKGVVYNEQFF
TRBV5-5	TRBJ2-7	CASSLAERDYEQYF
TRBV30	TRBJ2-7	CAWSRGGNEQYF
TRBV5-4	TRBJ1-1	CASSTENTEAFF
TRBV20-1	TRBJ2-3	CSAKYTDTQYF
TRBV18	TRBJ2-3	CASSPGQGALTQYF
TRBV28	TRBJ1-2	CASGDRGYGYTF
TRBV5-6	TRBJ2-3	CASSTGLAGTDTQYF
TRBV12-5	TRBJ2-5	CASGTGGQAETQYF
TRBV11-2	TRBJ2-3	CASSLGINTQYF
TRBV11-2	TRBJ1-1	CASRRMLAPEAFF
TRBV18	TRBJ1-4	CASSRQGNEKLFF
TRBV5-4	TRBJ1-4	CASSLTKFAGTGNEKLFF
TRBV30	TRBJ2-4	CAWSGTGKNIQYF
TRBV6-1	TRBJ1-1	CASSDGQGIPEAFF
TRBV18	TRBJ2-7	CASSPPYFGANSYEQYF
TRBV19	TRBJ1-2	CASSMPLTGSGYTF
TRBV4-1	TRBJ1-4	CASSQGLRAGSNEKLFF
TRBV5-1	TRBJ1-4	CASSLDGITNEKLFF
TRBV30	TRBJ1-2	CAWLGQGVGGYTF
TRBV30	TRBJ1-1	CAWRHNRVTEAFF
TRBV5-1	TRBJ2-5	CASSGQGRETQYF
TRBV7-2	TRBJ1-2	CASSIKTGTGYTF
TRBV6-5	TRBJ1-4	CASSYYPSVREKLFF
TRBV30	TRBJ1-3	CAWRRFGNTIYF
TRBV7-3	TRBJ1-3	CASSKTGNGGNTIYF
TRBV19	TRBJ2-5	CASTLTSTSLETQYF
TRBV7-6	TRBJ2-5	CASSFSRAVGGPQETQYF
TRBV4-1	TRBJ1-3	CASSDLGGRNTIYF
TRBV11-2	TRBJ2-2	CASSERAVTGELFF
TRBV7-6	TRBJ2-5	CASSLGPAQETQYF